This T cell receptor (beta chain) stems from a study of human T cells and chemical hapten exposure. Study summary: The variation in per-sample TCR yields arose mainly from small differences in pooled library volumes.

This clonotype turned up a few times. Antigen specificity is unknown. Trimming removed 2 bases at V and 3 bases at J, with 11 bases between. The germline V gene encodes CDR1 DFQATT and CDR2 SNEGSKA (reference sequence). This CDR3 contains 13 residues. The study's library attached unique molecular identifiers to single cDNA molecules. In the authors' workflow: A typical sample had 75,000 to 100,000 TCRs, with roughly 23,224 to 690,600 overall. One entry per CDR3 protein, called by TCRdb with MiXCR from the 5' RACE reads. What appears here as the V and J calls and clone size reflects TCRdb's work, not the paper's. The sample yields roughly 110,000 distinct CDR3 sequences, roughly a fifth seen once. Study-wide points: Once DPC sensitization occurred, TCRs above 1 in 1000 frequency showed no change.

From whole blood left unfractionated, total RNA was extracted. This receptor was identified in a human donor in good health. This chain connects TRBV20-1 to TRBJ2-7; D unresolved. The CDR3 loop reads CSARPNTYYEQYF. For the CDR3, the DNA is TGCAGTGCTAGACCAAATACCTACTACGAGCAGTACTTC.